A selection of T cell receptor beta chains follows, all from one sample in a study of shared clonotypes between healthy human individuals. Clones were sequenced by immunoSEQ multiplex PCR, and TCRdb holds only the in-frame ones, with some missing. The sample lists some 630,000 clones, approximately 79% occurring once. Material for sequencing was memory CD4+ T cells sorted from blood. These receptors were taken from a woman in her 30s in good health. The conserved cysteine and the conserved F or W are not part of the CDR3 here. The D gene is left open where the match is weak.

v_gene,j_gene,d_gene,CDR3aa
TRBV7-7,TRBJ2-1,NA,ASSLESGLSNEQF
TRBV29-1,TRBJ2-1,NA,SVEDLIQGGVF
TRBV5-1,TRBJ2-1,NA,ASSFFGQDNEQF
TRBV11-1,TRBJ2-7,NA,ASSFSLTGDSYEQY
TRBV7-8,TRBJ1-2,TRBD1,ASSERTGGRGYT
TRBV2,TRBJ2-1,TRBD2,ASHLGLDYIRGQF
TRBV10-1,TRBJ2-5,TRBD2,ASSAGGQKTQY
TRBV27,TRBJ1-1,NA,ASSPLNTEAF
TRBV28,TRBJ1-2,NA,ASSLGFEGYT
TRBV18,TRBJ1-1,NA,ASSPDMNTEAF
TRBV7-2,TRBJ1-1,NA,ASSLGGFNTEAF
TRBV18,TRBJ2-7,NA,ASSLDRSSYEQY
TRBV7-9,TRBJ1-6,NA,ASSRDTTYSPLH
TRBV28,TRBJ1-2,NA,ASHHAESSYGYT
TRBV30,TRBJ1-3,TRBD1,AWDRDRDLLGGNTIY
TRBV5-1,TRBJ2-7,TRBD1,ASSMPGTVYEQY
TRBV29-1,TRBJ1-1,NA,SARVPNTEAF
TRBV2,TRBJ1-1,NA,ASSEQGVNTEAF
TRBV7-6,TRBJ2-5,NA,ASSFQETQY
TRBV29-1,TRBJ2-1,NA,SVRGNEQF
TRBV18,TRBJ1-2,TRBD1,ASSRGGQGLSNGYT
TRBV29-1,TRBJ2-7,NA,SVVRQGTYEQY
TRBV19,TRBJ1-4,TRBD1,ASSTQAGTALNEKLF
TRBV5-1,TRBJ2-3,NA,ASSLVGGSSTDTQY
TRBV5-4,TRBJ2-7,TRBD2,ASSSGSGRAVYEQY
TRBV18,TRBJ2-5,TRBD1,ASSPNRGQETQY
TRBV28,TRBJ2-3,TRBD2,ASNIIAGAPDTQY
TRBV2,TRBJ2-3,TRBD2,ASRKLAGSTDTQY
TRBV4-2,TRBJ2-3,TRBD2,ASSQAGGTDTQY
TRBV4-1,TRBJ2-7,NA,ASSQALLGDLNSYEQY
TRBV27,TRBJ2-1,TRBD2,ASSVGAGGLNEQF
TRBV30,TRBJ1-1,NA,AWSHGRGTEAF